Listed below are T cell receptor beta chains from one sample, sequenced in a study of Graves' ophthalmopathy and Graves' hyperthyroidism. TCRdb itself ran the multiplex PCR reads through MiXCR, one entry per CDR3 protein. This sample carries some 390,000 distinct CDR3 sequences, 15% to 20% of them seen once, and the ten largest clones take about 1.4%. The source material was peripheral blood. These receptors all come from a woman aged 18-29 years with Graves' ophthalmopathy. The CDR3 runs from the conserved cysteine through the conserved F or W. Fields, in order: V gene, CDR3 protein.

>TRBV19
CASSIGQSPNQPQHF
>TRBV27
CASSLTTHYEQYF
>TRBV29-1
CSSYGTGRETQYF
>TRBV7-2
CASSPVKNTEAFF
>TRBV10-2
CAPPWGEYEQYF
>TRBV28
CASSAGRVPGLYF
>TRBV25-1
CASSEGHNSPLHF
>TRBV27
CASSALQLTGWIIGPLHF
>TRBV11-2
CASSSVHSYNSPLHF
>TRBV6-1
CASRLADSYEQYF
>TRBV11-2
CASSLVTPRAGTEAFF
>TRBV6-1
CASTYRRSNYGYTF
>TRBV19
CASSTPGTANYGYTF
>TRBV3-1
CASSPSGIAKNIQYF
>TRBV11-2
CASSPWDKTAFF
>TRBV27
CASGLAGATNTGELFF
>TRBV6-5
CASRTGTNQPQHF
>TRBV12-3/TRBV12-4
CASSFKGRGNTIYF
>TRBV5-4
CASSLVPGRGVSYEQYF
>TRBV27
CASSHEAYSNQPQHF
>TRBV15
CATSRASGITEAFF
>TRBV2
CASRTNRNSPLHF
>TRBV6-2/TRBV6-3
CASRWTVELFF
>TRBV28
CASRATDYEETQYF
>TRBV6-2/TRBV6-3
CASKEGLVEETQYF
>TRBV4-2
CASSQDMDGSRGTEAFF
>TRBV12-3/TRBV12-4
CASSSVGAGGQETQYF
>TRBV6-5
CASSYQFPRTAYEQYF
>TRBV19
CASSFTSGVGETQYF
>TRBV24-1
CATNGGSGANVLTF
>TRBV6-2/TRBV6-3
CASSYRGGTSFSEQYF